These T cell receptor beta chains were read from a single sample in a study of regulatory and conventional T cells in RAG deficiency. The data were produced by immunoSEQ multiplex PCR, yet TCRdb's version contains in-frame clones alone and is incomplete. The sample lists some 35,000 clones, roughly three quarters occurring once. Another study also made use of these data, one on regulatory T cells.

Input material: CD4+ effector T cells sorted from blood. These receptor sequences come from a human donor in good health. Both conserved end residues are part of each CDR3. A D gene is named only where the DNA matches it firmly.

D	V	J	DNA	CDR3
.	TRBV30	TRBJ1-3	TGTGCCTGGAATGGGCGCTCTGGAAACACCATATATTTT	CAWNGRSGNTIYF
.	TRBV5-6	TRBJ1-6	TGTGCCAGCAGTTTACCGGGGGAGGGTTCACCCCTCCACTTT	CASSLPGEGSPLHF
.	TRBV9	TRBJ2-6	TGTGCCAGCAGCCACCACGTCTCTGGGGCCAACGTCCTGACTTTC	CASSHHVSGANVLTF
.	TRBV28	TRBJ1-1	TGTGCCAGCAGTTTCCCGAACACTGAAGCTTTCTTT	CASSFPNTEAFF
TRBD2	TRBV5-1	TRBJ2-1	TGCGCCAGCGCGCGGGTAGCGGGGGGGCCTGGGGTCGATGAGCAGTTCTTC	CASARVAGGPGVDEQFF
TRBD1	TRBV10-3	TRBJ1-2	TGTGCCATCAGCGCCTTGGACAGGGAATATGGCTACACCTTC	CAISALDREYGYTF
TRBD1	TRBV25-1	TRBJ2-1	TGTGCCAGCACAAGGACAGGACACTACAATGAGCAGTTCTTC	CASTRTGHYNEQFF
.	TRBV4-2	TRBJ2-7	TGTGCCAGCAGCGAGACGGGCAGACATTCCTACGAGCAGTACTTC	CASSETGRHSYEQYF
.	TRBV28	TRBJ1-6	TGTGCCAGCCTTCCCAGGGTTAGTAATTCACCCCTCCACTTT	CASLPRVSNSPLHF
.	TRBV30	TRBJ2-7	TGTGCCTGGAGTAAAGTTTCGGACATCTACGAGCAGTACTTC	CAWSKVSDIYEQYF